This TCR beta chain was observed in a study of blood T cell repertoires in COVID-19. Study-level information: Samples came from the United States, Italy and Spain, spanning acute and convalescent COVID-19.

TCRdb's copy holds only in-frame clones and misses some; the assay was immunoSEQ multiplex PCR. The top ten hold about 8.1% of the sample, which has about 250,000 clones, about 80% seen once. On this clone itself: In the same sample, other DNA sequences code for this CDR3.

The sequence derives from an elderly man with acute or convalescent COVID-19. The sample taken for sequencing was peripheral blood.

CDR3 in amino acids: CASSLRETQYF. The CDR3 nucleotides read TGTGCCAGCAGCCTTAGAGAGACCCAGTACTTC. The chain recombines TRBV3-1 (or the pseudogene TRBV3-2) with TRBJ2-5; the D is unclear. Trimming took 4 bases from V and 4 from J, leaving 4 bases between them. There are 11 residues in the CDR3. The germline V gene has CDR1 LGHDT and CDR2 YNNKEL (reference sequence).